The table lists the clone carrying this T cell receptor beta chain with a few counts. The antigen is not known. The data belong to a study of early T cells in non-severe SARS-CoV-2 infection. Across the whole study: Sequencing of bulk RNA from unsorted whole blood was done, without chain pairing.

V trimming: 6 bases; J trimming: 5 bases; junction bases outside the gene matches: 6. Germline CDR1 SGHAT, CDR2 FQNNGV. CDR3 size: 14 residues. Findings and limits, study-wide: VDJdb matches were skewed toward anti-spike CD8 T cell responses.

Individual cDNA molecules were tagged with unique molecular identifiers. TCRdb analysed the 5' RACE reads with MiXCR anew, one entry per CDR3 protein. Here the sample spans tens of thousands of distinct CDR3 sequences, around a tenth being singletons. What was sequenced was whole blood. V gene TRBV11-2 combines with J gene TRBJ2-5; 10 bases fit TRBD1. The source is an adult who was a healthcare worker with PCR-confirmed SARS-CoV-2 infection or an uninfected control (not recorded which). The CDR3 DNA reads TGTGCCAGCAGAAAGACAGGGGGCATGGAGACCCAGTACTTC. This gives the protein CASRKTGGMETQYF.